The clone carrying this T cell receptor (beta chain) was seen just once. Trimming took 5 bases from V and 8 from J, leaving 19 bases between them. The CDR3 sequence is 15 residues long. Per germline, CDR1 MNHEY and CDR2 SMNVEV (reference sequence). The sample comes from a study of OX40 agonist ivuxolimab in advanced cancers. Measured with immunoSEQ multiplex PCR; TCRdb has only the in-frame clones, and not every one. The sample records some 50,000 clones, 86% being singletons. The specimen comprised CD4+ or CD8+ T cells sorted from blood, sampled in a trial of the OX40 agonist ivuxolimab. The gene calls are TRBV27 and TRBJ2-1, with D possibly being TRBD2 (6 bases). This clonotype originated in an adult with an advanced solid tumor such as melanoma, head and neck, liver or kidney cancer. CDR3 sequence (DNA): TGTGCCAGCAGTGTGGGACTCCCTGTTAGCGATGAGCAGTTCTTC. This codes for CASSVGLPVSDEQFF.